The source of this T cell receptor beta chain is a study of cytomegalovirus exposure and HLA in healthy donors. Across the whole study: Out of 398 genotyped donors, roughly 80% belonged to the Caucasian-associated ancestry cluster.

The primer mix had 60 Vbeta and 13 Jbeta primers. Sequencing was performed with immunoSEQ multiplex PCR; in TCRdb, only in-frame clones are kept and a portion is missing. The sample has roughly 130,000 clones, about 85% seen once. V lost 1 base, J lost 9 bases, and 7 bases lay in between. Looked up from germline, CDR1 is LGHNA and CDR2 is YNFKEQ. The CDR3 contains 12 residues. Study results and caveats: Per a later analysis, roughly 17,000 TCR beta sequences showed association with HLA alleles at 0.05 false discovery rate.

This clone was counted between two and nine times. The antigen remains undetermined. V gene TRBV4-2 combines with J gene TRBJ2-1; D is ambiguous. Sequencing was carried out using PBMCs. The clonotype comes from a female donor in good health and CMV-seronegative. In DNA form, the CDR3 reads TGTGCCAGCAGCCAAGCTGGCGGTGAGCAGTTCTTC. Translated, it gives CASSQAGGEQFF.